Detailed here is one T cell receptor beta chain. Its antigen remains unidentified. These data originate in a study of a mutant IDH1 vaccine in newly diagnosed glioma. Study details: Most patients had received both radiotherapy and temozolomide, the prior options being radiotherapy, temozolomide, or both.

Time point meaning: week 23, last vaccination. Every vaccine dose comprised 300 ug of mutant IDH1 20-mer peptide plus topical imiquimod. Germline V CDR1 and CDR2: SGHTA, FQGTGA. Trimming cost V 4 bases and J 5 bases, with 17 bases left between them. The CDR3 has 15 amino acids. Produced via immunoSEQ multiplex PCR; TCRdb's table is partial and in-frame only. The data hold about 77,000 clones, with approximately 85% observed a single time. Sequences were derived from PBMCs, sampled from a glioma patient whose treatment included an IDH1 peptide vaccine. The V and J genes are TRBV7-3 and TRBJ2-5, with D perhaps matching TRBD1 (6 bases). This TCR came from a woman between 50 and 59 years old with glioma. The CDR3 DNA follows: TGTGCCAGCAGCTCTGACCAGGGGCCGAAGGAGACCCAGTACTTC. This sequence encodes CASSSDQGPKETQYF.